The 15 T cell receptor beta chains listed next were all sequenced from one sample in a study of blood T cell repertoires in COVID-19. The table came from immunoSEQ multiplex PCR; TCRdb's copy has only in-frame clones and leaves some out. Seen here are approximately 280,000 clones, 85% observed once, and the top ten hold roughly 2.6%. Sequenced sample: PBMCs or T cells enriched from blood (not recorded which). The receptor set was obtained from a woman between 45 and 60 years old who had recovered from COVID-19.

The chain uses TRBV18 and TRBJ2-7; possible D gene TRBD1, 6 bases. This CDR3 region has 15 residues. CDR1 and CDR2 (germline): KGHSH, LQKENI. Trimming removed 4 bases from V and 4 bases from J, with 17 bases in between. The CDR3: CASSLGQGTQYEQYF. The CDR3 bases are TGTGCCAGCTCACTCGGGCAGGGGACCCAATACGAGCAGTACTTC. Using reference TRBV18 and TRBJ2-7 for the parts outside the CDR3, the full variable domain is NAGVMQNPRHLVRRRGQEARLRCSPMKGHSHVYWYRQLPEEGLKFMVYLQKENIIDESGMPKERFSAEFPKEGPSILRIQQVVRGDSAAYFCASSLGQGTQYEQYFGPGTRLTVT.

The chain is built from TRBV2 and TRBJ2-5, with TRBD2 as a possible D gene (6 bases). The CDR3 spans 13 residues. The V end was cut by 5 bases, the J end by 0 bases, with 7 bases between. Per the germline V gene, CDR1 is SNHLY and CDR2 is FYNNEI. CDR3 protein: CASSRDYQETQYF. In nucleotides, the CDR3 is TGTGCCAGCAGTCGGGACTACCAAGAGACCCAGTACTTC.

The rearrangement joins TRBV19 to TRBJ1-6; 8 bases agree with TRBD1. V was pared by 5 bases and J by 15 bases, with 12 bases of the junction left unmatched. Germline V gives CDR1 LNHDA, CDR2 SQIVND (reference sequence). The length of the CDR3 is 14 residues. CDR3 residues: CASSPQGASADLHF. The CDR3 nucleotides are TGTGCCAGTAGTCCCCAGGGGGCGTCTGCGGACCTCCACTTT.

The CDR3 DNA reads as TGTGCCAGCACCTCCCGCGGCCGGGGTAGGAATCAGCCCCAGCATTTT. This translates into CASTSRGRGRNQPQHF. This rearrangement joins TRBV28 to TRBJ1-5; D gene unclear. The CDR3 runs to 16 residues. In germline, CDR1 is MDHEN, CDR2 SYDVKM. The ends were cut back, 7 bases at V and 4 bases at J, with 20 bases in the middle.

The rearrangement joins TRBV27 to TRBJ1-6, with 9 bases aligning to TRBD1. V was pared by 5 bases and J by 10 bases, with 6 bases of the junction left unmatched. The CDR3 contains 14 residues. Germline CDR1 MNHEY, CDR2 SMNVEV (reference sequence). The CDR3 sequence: CASSRYRGLSPLHF. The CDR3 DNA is TGTGCCAGCAGTAGATACAGGGGGCTGTCACCCCTCCACTTT.

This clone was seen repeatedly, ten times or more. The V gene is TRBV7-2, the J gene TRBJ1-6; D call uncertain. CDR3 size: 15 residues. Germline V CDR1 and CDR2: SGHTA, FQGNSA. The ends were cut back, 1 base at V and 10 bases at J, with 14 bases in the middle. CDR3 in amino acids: CASSLEAGEGSPLHF. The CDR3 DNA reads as TGTGCCAGCAGCTTAGAGGCCGGGGAGGGATCACCCCTCCACTTT. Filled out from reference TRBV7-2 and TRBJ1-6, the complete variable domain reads GAGVSQSPSNKVTEKGKDVELRCDPISGHTALYWYRQSLGQGLEFLIYFQGNSAPDKSGLPSDRFSAERTGGSVSTLTIQRTQQEDSAVYLCASSLEAGEGSPLHFGNGTRLTVT.

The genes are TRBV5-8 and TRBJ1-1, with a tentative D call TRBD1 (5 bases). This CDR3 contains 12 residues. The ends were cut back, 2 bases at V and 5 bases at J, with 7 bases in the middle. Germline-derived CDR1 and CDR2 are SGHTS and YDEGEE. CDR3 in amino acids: CASSLRQTEAFF. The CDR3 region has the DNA TGTGCCAGCAGCTTAAGACAGACTGAAGCTTTCTTT.

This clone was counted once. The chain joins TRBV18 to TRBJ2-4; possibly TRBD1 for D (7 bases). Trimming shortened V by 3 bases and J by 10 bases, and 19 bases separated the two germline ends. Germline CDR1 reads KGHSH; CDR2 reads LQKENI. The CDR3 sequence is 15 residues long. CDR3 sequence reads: CASSPSTATGRIQYF. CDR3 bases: TGTGCCAGCTCACCCTCTACTGCGACAGGGAGGATTCAGTACTTC. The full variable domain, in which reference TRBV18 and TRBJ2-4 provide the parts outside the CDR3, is NAGVMQNPRHLVRRRGQEARLRCSPMKGHSHVYWYRQLPEEGLKFMVYLQKENIIDESGMPKERFSAEFPKEGPSILRIQQVVRGDSAAYFCASSPSTATGRIQYFGAGTRLSVL.

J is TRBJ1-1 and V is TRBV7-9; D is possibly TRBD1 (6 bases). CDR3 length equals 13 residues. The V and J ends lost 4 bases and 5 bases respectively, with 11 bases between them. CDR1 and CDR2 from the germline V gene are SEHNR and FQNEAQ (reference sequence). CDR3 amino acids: CASSSEGGTEAFF. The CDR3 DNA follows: TGTGCCAGCAGCTCTGAGGGGGGGACTGAAGCTTTCTTT.

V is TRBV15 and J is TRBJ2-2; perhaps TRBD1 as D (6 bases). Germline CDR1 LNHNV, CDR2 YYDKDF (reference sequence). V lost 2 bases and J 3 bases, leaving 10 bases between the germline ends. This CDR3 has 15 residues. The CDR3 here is CATSRRDTYTGELFF. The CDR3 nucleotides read TGTGCCACCAGCAGACGGGACACTTACACCGGGGAGCTGTTTTTT.

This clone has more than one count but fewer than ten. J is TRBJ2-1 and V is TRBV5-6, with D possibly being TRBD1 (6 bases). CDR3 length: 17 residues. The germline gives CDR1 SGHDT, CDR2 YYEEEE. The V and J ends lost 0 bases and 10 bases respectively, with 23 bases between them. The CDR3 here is CASSLGKPGHEADEQFF. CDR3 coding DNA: TGTGCCAGCAGCTTGGGGAAACCGGGACACGAGGCTGACGAGCAGTTCTTC.

Written as DNA, the CDR3 is TGCAGCGTTCTGCGGGAGACTAACGAGCAGTACTTC. Translation: CSVLRETNEQYF. The V call is TRBV29-1, the J call TRBJ2-7; 7 bases agree with TRBD2. V trimming: 5 bases; J trimming: 5 bases; junction bases outside the gene matches: 6. This CDR3 is 12 amino acids long. Germline V CDR1 and CDR2: SQVTM, ANQGSEA.

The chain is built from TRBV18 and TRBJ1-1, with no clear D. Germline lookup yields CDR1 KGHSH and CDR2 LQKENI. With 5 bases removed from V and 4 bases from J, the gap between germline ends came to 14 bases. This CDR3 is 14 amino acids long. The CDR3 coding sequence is TGTGCCAGCTCAAGACCTCCGGAGGTCACTGAAGCTTTCTTT. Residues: CASSRPPEVTEAFF. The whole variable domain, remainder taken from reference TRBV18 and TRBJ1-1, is NAGVMQNPRHLVRRRGQEARLRCSPMKGHSHVYWYRQLPEEGLKFMVYLQKENIIDESGMPKERFSAEFPKEGPSILRIQQVVRGDSAAYFCASSRPPEVTEAFFGQGTRLTVV.

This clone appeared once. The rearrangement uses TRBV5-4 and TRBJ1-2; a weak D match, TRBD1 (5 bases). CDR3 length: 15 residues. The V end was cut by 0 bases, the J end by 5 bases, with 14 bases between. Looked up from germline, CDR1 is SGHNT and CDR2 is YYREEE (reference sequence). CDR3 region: CASSLGGGRRYGYTF. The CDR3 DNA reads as TGTGCCAGCAGCTTGGGGGGGGGTCGGCGGTATGGCTACACCTTC.

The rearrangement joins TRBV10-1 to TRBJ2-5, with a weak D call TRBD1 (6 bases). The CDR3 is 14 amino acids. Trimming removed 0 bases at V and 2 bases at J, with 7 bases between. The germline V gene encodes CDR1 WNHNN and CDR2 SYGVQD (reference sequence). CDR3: CASSESGTQETQYF. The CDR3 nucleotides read TGCGCCAGCAGTGAGTCAGGGACACAAGAGACCCAGTACTTC.